This T cell receptor (beta chain) was retrieved from a study of blood T cell repertoires in COVID-19. Across the whole study: PBMCs, B-cell-depleted T cells, or T cells provided the cDNA or gDNA that made up the material.

Under the authors' procedure: Reference gene primer amplification yielded estimated nucleated cell counts. The repertoire was sequenced with immunoSEQ multiplex PCR; TCRdb's copy has only in-frame clones and lacks some. V and J calls and clone size are copied from that table; D and trimming were computed from the DNA. The sample consists of under 50,000 clones, around nine tenths of them appearing once. Germline V gene sequence: CDR1 LNHDA, CDR2 SQIVND (reference sequence). J lost 4 bases, V lost 6 bases, and 4 bases had no gene match. The CDR3 is 16 residues long. The sequenced material came from peripheral blood. The receptor was derived from a man between 65 and 80 years old with active COVID-19. V gene TRBV19 combines with J gene TRBJ2-2, with 14 nucleotides matching TRBD2. This chain's CDR3 is CASSRTSGGTTGELFF. DNA of the CDR3: TGTGCCAGTAGCAGGACTAGCGGGGGGACCACCGGGGAGCTGTTTTTT.